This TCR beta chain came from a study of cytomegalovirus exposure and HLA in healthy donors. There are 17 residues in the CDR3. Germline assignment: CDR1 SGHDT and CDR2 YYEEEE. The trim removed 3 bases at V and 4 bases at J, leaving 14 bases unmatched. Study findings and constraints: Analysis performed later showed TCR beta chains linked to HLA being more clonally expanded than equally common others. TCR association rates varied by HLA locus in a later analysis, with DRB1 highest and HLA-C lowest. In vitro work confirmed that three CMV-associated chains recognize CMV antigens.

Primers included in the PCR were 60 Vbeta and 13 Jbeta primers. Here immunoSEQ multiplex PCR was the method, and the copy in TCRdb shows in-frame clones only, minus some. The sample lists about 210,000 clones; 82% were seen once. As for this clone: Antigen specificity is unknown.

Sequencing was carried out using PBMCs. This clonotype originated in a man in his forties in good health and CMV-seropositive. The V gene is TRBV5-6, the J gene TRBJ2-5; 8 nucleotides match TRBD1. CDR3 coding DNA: TGTGCCAGCAGCTGGAGAATTAGGACAGGGATAGGAGAGACCCAGTACTTC. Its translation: CASSWRIRTGIGETQYF.